This T cell receptor beta chain was recorded in a study of blood T cell repertoires in COVID-19. V shed 6 bases and J shed 6 bases, with 8 bases lying between them. This CDR3 spans 12 amino acids. CDR1 is LNHDA and CDR2 is SQIVND in the germline V gene (reference sequence). Generated by immunoSEQ multiplex PCR, the TCRdb table keeps only in-frame clones and is missing some. Of 400,000 or so clones in the sample, about 92% were seen once. This chain connects TRBV19 to TRBJ1-4; D gene ambiguous. The clonotype comes from a man aged 18 to 30 who had recovered from COVID-19. The sequenced sample was PBMCs or T cells enriched from blood (not recorded which). The CDR3 DNA is TGTGCCAGTAGCATCAGTGATGAAAAACTGTTTTTT. Residues: CASSISDEKLFF.